This T cell receptor beta chain emerged from a study of T cell repertoires in cytomegalovirus infection. Study-level information: Public signatures in TCR beta pointed to CMV infection and matching HLA type.

The sample holds a few counts of this clonotype. Its antigen is not identified. TCRdb re-called the reads through MiXCR, storing one row per CDR3 protein. The table includes roughly 300,000 distinct CDR3 sequences, more than 8% detected once. There are 15 residues in the CDR3. Between the trimmed V and J ends, which lost 2 bases and 0 bases, there was a span of 10 bases. Germline V gene data show CDR1 as MNHEY and CDR2 as SVGAGI. General observations from the study: Using cumulative public TCR beta family frequency, the authors identified those who carried CMV together with the relevant HLA. Ex vivo responses were dominated by HLA-C-restricted CMV-specific TCR beta clonotypes.

The chain joins TRBV6-5 to TRBJ1-1; D unresolved. Sequencing was performed on PBMCs. The TCR sequence derives from a human donor in good health (CMV status not recorded). Some clones in this sample may be carry-over from other donors' samples. In nucleotides, the CDR3 is TGTGCCAGCAGTTACCTGGGAGGGATGAACACTGAAGCTTTCTTT. It translates to CASSYLGGMNTEAFF.